This T cell receptor (beta chain) was sequenced during a study of post-analysis software for immune sequencing data. On the study more broadly: There were relapsing-remitting, secondary progressive and progressive-relapsing multiple sclerosis among the disease courses included.

The TCR beta cDNA libraries contained unique molecular identifiers. Once roughly 0.9 to 10 million T cells were used, roughly 490,000 cDNA molecules resulted. TCRdb re-called the PCR reads through MiXCR, storing one row per CDR3 protein. The data hold roughly 400,000 distinct CDR3 sequences, with 39% observed a single time. V shed 2 bases and J shed 13 bases, with 24 bases lying between them. Germline assignment: CDR1 MDHEN and CDR2 SYDVKM. This CDR3 contains 16 residues. Study-wide points: The five TRBV segments detected at higher frequency in patients than in controls included TRBV5-6, TRBV5-1 and TRBV20-1. For normalized Chao1 diversity, multiple sclerosis patients scored significantly lower than controls did.

This clonotype is a singleton in its sample. What it recognizes is unknown. This chain connects TRBV28 to TRBJ2-1; D could derive from TRBD1 or TRBD2 (6 bases each). The sequenced sample consisted of blood. The TCR originated in a girl under 10 years old with multiple sclerosis. CDR3 nucleotides: TGTGCCAGCAGTTTAGGGACACTCGGGTGGAGGGAGACCCAGTTCTTC. As protein: CASSLGTLGWRETQFF.